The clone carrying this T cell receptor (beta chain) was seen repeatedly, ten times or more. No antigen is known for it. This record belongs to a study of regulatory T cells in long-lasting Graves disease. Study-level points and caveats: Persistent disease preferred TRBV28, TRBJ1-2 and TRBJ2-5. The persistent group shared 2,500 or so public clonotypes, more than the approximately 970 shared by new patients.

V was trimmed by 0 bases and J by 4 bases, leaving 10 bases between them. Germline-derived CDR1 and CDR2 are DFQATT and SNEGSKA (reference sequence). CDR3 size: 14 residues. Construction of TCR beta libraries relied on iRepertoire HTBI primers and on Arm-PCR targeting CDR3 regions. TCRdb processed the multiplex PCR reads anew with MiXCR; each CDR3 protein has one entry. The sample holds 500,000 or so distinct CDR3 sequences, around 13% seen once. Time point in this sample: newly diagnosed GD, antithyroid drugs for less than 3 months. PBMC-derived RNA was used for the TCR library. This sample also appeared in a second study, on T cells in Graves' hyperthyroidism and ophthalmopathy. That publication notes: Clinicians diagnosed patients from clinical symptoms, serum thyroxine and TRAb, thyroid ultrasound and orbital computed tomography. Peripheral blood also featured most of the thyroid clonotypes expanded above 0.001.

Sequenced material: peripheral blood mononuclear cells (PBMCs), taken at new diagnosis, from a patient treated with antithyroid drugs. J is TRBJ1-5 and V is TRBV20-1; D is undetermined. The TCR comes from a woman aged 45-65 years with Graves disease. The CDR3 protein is CSARDLLGNQPQHF. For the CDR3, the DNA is TGCAGTGCTAGAGATTTATTGGGTAATCAGCCCCAGCATTTT.